This T cell receptor beta chain originates from a study of cytotoxic CD8 clonotypes in ibrutinib-treated CLL (dated by TCRdb to the early 2020s). Regarding the research as a whole: The cohort had 11 relapsed/refractory and 15 treatment-naive patients; under 18 were IGHV unmutated. Responses were partial in 25 or so patients and complete in 2; after median about 5.5 years follow-up, around 14 stayed in remission and about twelve progressed. Samples at response were collected after a median of roughly twelve months of treatment, with a range of about 6 to 36 months. On average, each sample had about 250,000 productive templates and 96,000 or so productive rearrangements. Longitudinal samples were available for about 30% of the 86 trial participants. Cryopreserved peripheral blood mononuclear cells were collected before treatment, at response, and at either disease progression or sustained remission. General conclusions and limits of the study: An increase in clonality was observed at ibrutinib response, with clonality remaining stable during sustained remission and falling back toward baseline at progression. Public clonotypes were found to be uncommon and were observed to contract or remain stable during treatment; the increase in clonality was shown to reflect expansion of private clonotypes at ibrutinib response. Baseline clonality was found to be higher than that of age-matched healthy donors and was strongly correlated with circulating CD8+ T-cell counts. Sampling times were not matched between patients in sustained remission and patients whose disease was progressing, and lymph node repertoires were not examined.

For TCR beta library preparation, roughly 2.2 micrograms of genomic DNA were isolated from cryopreserved PBMCs. High-throughput TCR beta sequencing was performed on longitudinal blood samples from CLL patients receiving ibrutinib monotherapy. The patients took part in an open-label, single-center phase 2 trial of ibrutinib monotherapy. In the case of this clone: Its target antigen remains unknown. There are no base qualities to consult, and no much larger clone falls within one base.

Trimming removed 4 bases from V and 2 bases from J, leaving 12 bases between the germline ends. Inclusive of the bounding cysteine and phenylalanine, the CDR3 is 14 residues long. The retained sequence is limited to the CDR3, 42 bases, with the frame set at the first base. In the germline V gene, CDR1 corresponds to LGHNT and CDR2 to FRNRAP. On a MiSeq, deep resolution sequencing aimed for a depth between 1 in 1 million and 1 in 200,000 T cells, with each clonotype covered roughly 10x on average. The immunoSEQ hsTCRB Kit was used to generate TCR beta libraries. As for the authors' bioinformatics: The data were analyzed with ImmunoSEQ Analyzer and ImmunoSEQ Data Assistant, and V, D and J gene assignments followed IMGT definitions. Clonality, which ranges from 0 to 1, was calculated by subtracting the normalized Shannon entropy of productive rearrangement frequencies from one. Only overrepresented clonotypes making up at least 0.05% of the repertoire of each patient were included in the public clonotype analysis. Approximately 13 age-matched healthy donor repertoires from immuneACCESS served as clonality controls. TCRdb took over this immuneACCESS table, retaining in-frame rearrangements with V and J assigned. Such tables are incomplete; in checked studies, under half of the missing clones stem from an unresolved V gene, and the remainder is unexplained. V, J and clone size derive from that table, while D and trimming were established from the DNA sequence. This sample holds more than 300,000 clones; 80% were observed only once. The ten largest account for 5% to 7% of the sample.

This sequence was found in a human donor with chronic lymphocytic leukemia. Sequencing used PBMCs, obtained before ibrutinib treatment. The rearrangement joined TRBV12-5 to TRBJ2-7; no D gene is confidently identified. The DNA is as follows: TGTGCTAGTGGTTCGGGCCTCCTCACCTACGAGCAGTACTTC. Its protein is CASGSGLLTYEQYF. Full variable domain (CDR3 extended with the reference TRBV12-5 and TRBJ2-7 proteins): DARVTQTPRHKVTEMGQEVTMRCQPILGHNTVFWYRQTMMQGLELLAYFRNRAPLDDSGMPKDRFSAEMPDATLATLKIQPSEPRDSAVYFCASGSGLLTYEQYFGPGTRLTVT.